This T cell receptor (beta chain) was identified in a study of T cell responses to AZD1222 COVID-19 vaccine (dated by TCRdb to the early 2020s). Regarding the research as a whole: TCR sequencing covered about 230 trial participants: 207 given two doses of AZD1222 and about 26 given two doses of MenACWY control vaccine. Trial participants were enrolled by age into subgroups of 18-55, 56-69 and 70-plus years, and around 150, 28 and 57 TCR-sequenced participants, respectively, were included in these subgroups.

The CDR3 regions of human TCRbeta chains were analyzed by immunosequencing. As for the original processing: TCRs in the repertoires were matched against a reference library of SARS-CoV-2-specific TCRs that had been generated with the MIRA antigen-specificity platform. Breadth meant the fraction of unique TCRs that were SARS-CoV-2-associated, whereas depth meant the fraction of total T cells that were SARS-CoV-2-associated. Using the MIRA data, every spike-specific TCR was mapped to the spike region that the TCR reacted to and assigned to either a CD4 or a CD8 class. Log10-transformed breadth and depth values were compared by one-way ANOVA with Sidak's multiple comparisons tests. The table was pulled from immuneACCESS by TCRdb, which kept in-frame rearrangements only. Such tables lose some clones; where checked, under half of the loss comes from unresolved V genes, and the rest has no known cause. V and J calls plus clone size are reproduced from that table; the DNA served to infer D and trimming. The sample has approximately 270,000 clones on record, around 93% of them singletons. The leading ten clones occupy 0.55% of the sample.

A remark on this clone: It has no known antigen specificity. Base qualities are not recorded, but no much larger clone differs from it by a single base.

Findings and caveats that apply to the study as a whole: The vaccine-associated CD4 TCRs covered the entire spike protein, and the dominant responses fell in regions 160-218 and 743-854. No day 14 peak-response samples were available, so repertoires were characterized only after the peak T cell response. The 56-69-year group was small, and its depth increase did not reach significance, likely because of low power. Only six AZD1222 recipients were SARS-CoV-2 seropositive at baseline, limiting conclusions about previously exposed vaccinees. A significant rise in spike-specific TCR breadth and depth was observed after two AZD1222 doses relative to day 0 and relative to MenACWY recipients. Reportedly, almost half of the unique spike-specific TCRs recognized epitopes lying outside the regions that are mutated in the B.1.351 and B.1.1.7 variants. Participants were mostly white British and included more females than males, and it was suggested by the authors that clonal diversity may have been underestimated.

The junction carries 16 bases between V and J, which are trimmed by 3 bases and 5 bases respectively. Inclusive of the bounding cysteine and phenylalanine, the CDR3 is 15 residues long. Only the CDR3 part of the read is kept: 45 bases, read in frame from the first base. The germline V gene gives CDR1 as MDHEN and CDR2 as SYDVKM. The meaning of the sample's time point label: about 28 days (+/-7) after the second vaccine dose. Because spike-specific TCR depth and breadth did not differ between the two schedules, AZD1222 recipients who got a second dose at roughly 4 weeks were pooled with those who got a second dose at roughly 12 weeks. Vaccinee samples came from UK trials COV001 and COV002, including a single-blind randomized controlled phase 2/3 trial of AZD1222 (ChAdOx1 nCoV-19) in healthy adults. For TCRbeta chain sequencing, PBMC samples were collected from trial participants at day 0 and at day 28 after the second dose.

The sequence joins TRBV28 to TRBJ1-2, with the D gene too uncertain to name. This sequence was found in an adult who received the AZD1222 COVID-19 vaccine. The material was peripheral blood, obtained 28 days after the second AZD1222 dose. CDR3 protein: CASSLGLKFLYGYTF. The DNA sequence reads TGTGCCAGCAGTTTGGGCCTCAAATTTCTATATGGCTACACCTTC.